One sample yielded the 8 T cell receptor beta chains listed below, sequenced in a study of monozygotic twins with inflammatory bowel disease. After re-calling the 5' RACE reads, TCRdb lists one entry per CDR3 protein, DNA absent. The ten most abundant clones cover 1% to 1.5% of a sample with about 150,000 distinct CDR3 sequences. Sequenced material: blood. These receptors all stem from a human donor with ulcerative colitis or Crohn's disease, or a healthy co-twin of an affected twin (not recorded which).

The rearrangement uses TRBV5-4 and TRBJ1-2; TCRdb's D gene call, TRBD1, goes unchecked for lack of DNA. Per germline, CDR1 SGHNT and CDR2 YYREEE (reference sequence). CDR3 length: 14 residues. The CDR3 spells CASSPKNRSDGYTF.

This sequence joins TRBV19 and TRBJ2-2; TCRdb reports TRBD2, a call that lacks DNA to check it against. The CDR3 loop spans 20 amino acids. Germline V lookup: CDR1 LNHDA, CDR2 SQIVND (reference sequence). CDR3: CASRGLLPDTSGRATGELFF.

The gene calls are TRBV10-3 and TRBJ2-2; TCRdb's assignment of TRBD1 cannot be checked, as there is no DNA. This CDR3 contains 14 residues. Germline V gene lookup returns CDR1 ENHRY and CDR2 SYGVKD. CDR3 amino acids: CAISGTALTGELFF.

The chain joins TRBV19 to TRBJ2-2; TCRdb proposes TRBD2, but this gene call is untestable without DNA. The V gene's germline CDR1 is LNHDA and CDR2 SQIVND (reference sequence). This CDR3 contains 13 residues. The CDR3 sequence: CASSGTPTGELFF.

V usage is TRBV5-1 and J usage is TRBJ1-3. The CDR3 extends over 15 amino acids. Germline-derived CDR1 and CDR2 are SGHRS and YFSETQ. The CDR3 here is CASSLGRSSGNTIYF.

The V and J genes are TRBV4-1 and TRBJ1-5; TCRdb calls TRBD1, which cannot be checked without DNA. Germline V lookup: CDR1 MGHRA, CDR2 YSYEKL. The CDR3 length is 12 residues. This chain's CDR3 is CASSHPGQPQHF.

The chain links TRBV6-6 to TRBJ1-4. The germline CDR1 and CDR2 sequences are MNHNY and SVGAGI (reference sequence). The CDR3 consists of 14 residues. The CDR3 here is CASSYLQRAEKLFF.

The V and J genes are TRBV20-1 and TRBJ1-5; the D gene TCRdb calls, TRBD1, cannot be checked with no DNA. This CDR3 is 14 amino acids long. CDR1 and CDR2 from the germline V gene are DFQATT and SNEGSKA (reference sequence). The CDR3 loop is CSASPGTETQPQHF.